This T cell receptor (beta chain) was recorded in a study of CD8+ T cells in alopecia areata. Overall study context: The investigators scored severity in treated patients by the percentage of affected scalp area.

The CDR3 runs 15 residues. Between the trimmed V and J ends, which lost 5 bases and 5 bases, there was a span of 16 bases. Germline V gene sequence: CDR1 MNHNY, CDR2 SVGAGI (reference sequence). Findings of the study overall: In scalp samples, resident alphabeta T cells of normal skin are also sequenced.

As for treatment: oral pan-JAK inhibitor, 5-10 mg twice daily. A note on this clone: The antigen is undetermined.

Following extraction, RNA underwent reverse transcription to cDNA, which served as the sequencing template. TCRdb keeps only in-frame clones here, not all; method: immunoSEQ multiplex PCR. Among fewer than 250,000 clones, 43% were seen once, and the ten largest hold around 3%. The TCR sequence derives from a human donor with alopecia areata. The J gene is TRBJ2-4, the V gene TRBV6-6, with TRBD2 as a possible D gene (5 bases). Here the sequenced sample was CD4+ T cells sorted from blood, taken at approximately week 36, from a patient treated with tofacitinib. DNA of the CDR3: TGTGCCAGCAGTCGCGGGTTGGGAGATGAAAACATTCAGTACTTC. Residues: CASSRGLGDENIQYF.